The rows below give T cell receptor beta chains drawn from one sample of a study of blood T cell repertoires in COVID-19. TCRdb's copy holds only in-frame clones and misses some; the assay was immunoSEQ multiplex PCR. This table holds 150,000 to 250,000 clones, 94% found once. Sequences were obtained from peripheral blood. The receptors come from a man aged 25 to 45 with COVID-19, enrolled during active disease. CDR3s include the opening cysteine and the closing phenylalanine or tryptophan. The D gene is left open where the match is weak. Not every row has a clone size; where given, it reads once, few, many or a size class.

d_call: TRBD1; v_call: TRBV5-1; clone_size: once; j_call: TRBJ1-1; cdr3_nt: TGCGCCAGCAGCTTGGGGACAGGGGGCACTGAAGCTTTCTTT; cdr3_aa: CASSLGTGGTEAFF
d_call: TRBD2; v_call: TRBV6-5; clone_size: NA; j_call: TRBJ2-1; cdr3_nt: TGTGCCAGCAGCTTATCTAGCGGGCGAAACAATGAGCAGTTCTTC; cdr3_aa: CASSLSSGRNNEQFF
d_call: NA; v_call: TRBV5-4; clone_size: NA; j_call: TRBJ1-2; cdr3_nt: TGTGCCAGCAGCTTGGGAGGTACTAACTATGGCTACACCTTC; cdr3_aa: CASSLGGTNYGYTF
d_call: TRBD1; v_call: TRBV27; clone_size: few; j_call: TRBJ2-7; cdr3_nt: TGTGCCAGCAGTTCCGGACAGGCGGACTACGAGCAGTACTTC; cdr3_aa: CASSSGQADYEQYF
d_call: NA; v_call: TRBV28; clone_size: NA; j_call: TRBJ1-6; cdr3_nt: TGTGCCAGCAGTTTGTGGGCGGGAGATAATTCACCCCTCCACTTT; cdr3_aa: CASSLWAGDNSPLHF
d_call: NA; v_call: TRBV7-3; clone_size: NA; j_call: TRBJ2-2; cdr3_nt: TGTGCCAGCAGCTTAACCGCGGTAGGGAACACCGGGGAGCTGTTTTTT; cdr3_aa: CASSLTAVGNTGELFF
d_call: TRBD1; v_call: TRBV6-5; clone_size: NA; j_call: TRBJ1-1; cdr3_nt: TGTGCCAGCAGGACGACAGGGTCGAACACTGAAGCTTTCTTT; cdr3_aa: CASRTTGSNTEAFF
d_call: NA; v_call: TRBV5-4; clone_size: NA; j_call: TRBJ2-1; cdr3_nt: TGTGCCAGCAGCTCTGTCTCCCTTGGGGGCCCCTACAATGAGCAGTTCTTC; cdr3_aa: CASSSVSLGGPYNEQFF
d_call: NA; v_call: TRBV3-1/TRBV3-2; clone_size: NA; j_call: TRBJ1-3; cdr3_nt: TGTGCCAGCAGCCTCAGGGTAAGGGGCTCTGGAAACACCATATATTTT; cdr3_aa: CASSLRVRGSGNTIYF
d_call: TRBD1; v_call: TRBV3-1/TRBV3-2; clone_size: NA; j_call: TRBJ1-2; cdr3_nt: TGTGCCAGCAGCCAAGGCGGGACAGGGAAGGGTGGCTACACCTTC; cdr3_aa: CASSQGGTGKGGYTF
d_call: TRBD1; v_call: TRBV19; clone_size: NA; j_call: TRBJ1-2; cdr3_nt: TGTGCCAGTAGTATAGGTCTCCGGGACAGCCATGGCTACACCTTC; cdr3_aa: CASSIGLRDSHGYTF
d_call: NA; v_call: TRBV19; clone_size: NA; j_call: TRBJ1-4; cdr3_nt: TGTGCCAGTAGTAATGAAGGGGTTGTGACTAATGAAAAACTGTTTTTT; cdr3_aa: CASSNEGVVTNEKLFF
d_call: NA; v_call: TRBV24-1; clone_size: NA; j_call: TRBJ1-5; cdr3_nt: TGTGCCACCAAGCTGTCGCCCCAGCATTTT; cdr3_aa: CATKLSPQHF
d_call: TRBD1; v_call: TRBV4-1; clone_size: NA; j_call: TRBJ1-1; cdr3_nt: TGCGCTAGCAGCGCCACAGGGGGCCAGACCCAAGCTTTCTTT; cdr3_aa: CASSATGGQTQAFF
d_call: NA; v_call: TRBV30; clone_size: NA; j_call: TRBJ1-4; cdr3_nt: TGTGCCTCGGAGGACCCTCCCGGCCCACTGTTTTTT; cdr3_aa: CASEDPPGPLFF
d_call: NA; v_call: TRBV18; clone_size: NA; j_call: TRBJ1-1; cdr3_nt: TGTGCCAGCTCACCCAGGGATGGCACTGAAGCTTTCTTT; cdr3_aa: CASSPRDGTEAFF
d_call: TRBD1; v_call: TRBV5-4; clone_size: NA; j_call: TRBJ1-2; cdr3_nt: TGTGCCAGCAGCTTGAAGGAGACAGGGGGTAGTGGCTACACCTTC; cdr3_aa: CASSLKETGGSGYTF
d_call: TRBD1; v_call: TRBV5-1; clone_size: NA; j_call: TRBJ1-2; cdr3_nt: TGCGCCAGCAGCTGGGGGGGACCCGGACAGGGGATTAACTATGGCTACACCTTC; cdr3_aa: CASSWGGPGQGINYGYTF
d_call: NA; v_call: TRBV6-5; clone_size: NA; j_call: TRBJ1-5; cdr3_nt: TGTGCCAGCAGTTACTCTGCAGGTTTCAATCAGCCCCAGCATTTT; cdr3_aa: CASSYSAGFNQPQHF
d_call: NA; v_call: TRBV6-5; clone_size: NA; j_call: TRBJ2-5; cdr3_nt: TGTGCCACCTCAGGGAGGATAGGTTTAGAGACCCAGTACTTC; cdr3_aa: CATSGRIGLETQYF
d_call: NA; v_call: TRBV14; clone_size: NA; j_call: TRBJ2-2; cdr3_nt: TGTGCCAGCAGCTCCCGGGACTTTCAATGGACCGGGGAGCTGTTTTTT; cdr3_aa: CASSSRDFQWTGELFF
d_call: TRBD1; v_call: TRBV5-4; clone_size: NA; j_call: TRBJ2-6; cdr3_nt: TGTGCCAGCAGCTTGGGACAGGGGGATTCTGGGGCCAACGTCCTGACTTTC; cdr3_aa: CASSLGQGDSGANVLTF
d_call: NA; v_call: TRBV6-2/TRBV6-3; clone_size: NA; j_call: TRBJ1-6; cdr3_nt: TGTGCCAGCAGTTACGCACCCGGACTATCGCAAAATAATTCACCCCTCCACTTT; cdr3_aa: CASSYAPGLSQNNSPLHF
d_call: TRBD2; v_call: TRBV5-6; clone_size: NA; j_call: TRBJ2-5; cdr3_nt: TGTGCCAGCAGCTGGAGGCTAGCGGGGGGGCAGACCCAGTACTTC; cdr3_aa: CASSWRLAGGQTQYF
d_call: NA; v_call: TRBV11-2; clone_size: NA; j_call: TRBJ1-2; cdr3_nt: TGTGCCAGCAGCGTGGGCAGTTTAGACTACACCTTC; cdr3_aa: CASSVGSLDYTF
d_call: NA; v_call: TRBV11-3; clone_size: NA; j_call: TRBJ1-1; cdr3_nt: TGTGCCAGCAGCTCGGAGGGTGTCGCTGAAGCTTTCTTT; cdr3_aa: CASSSEGVAEAFF
d_call: NA; v_call: TRBV19; clone_size: once; j_call: TRBJ1-5; cdr3_nt: TGTGCCAGTAGCCCCGGGACATTCCTCAATCAGCCCCAGCATTTT; cdr3_aa: CASSPGTFLNQPQHF
d_call: NA; v_call: TRBV7-2; clone_size: NA; j_call: TRBJ2-7; cdr3_nt: TGTGCCAGCAGCTACGGAGTCGGGGGGCTACCCTACGAGCAGTACTTC; cdr3_aa: CASSYGVGGLPYEQYF
d_call: NA; v_call: TRBV20-1; clone_size: NA; j_call: TRBJ1-2; cdr3_nt: TGCAGTGCTAGCCCCCTAGATGGCTACACCTTC; cdr3_aa: CSASPLDGYTF
d_call: NA; v_call: TRBV30; clone_size: NA; j_call: TRBJ1-6; cdr3_nt: TGTGCCTGGTCCCCAGGCGCCAATTCACCCCTCCACTTT; cdr3_aa: CAWSPGANSPLHF
d_call: TRBD1; v_call: TRBV9; clone_size: NA; j_call: TRBJ2-1; cdr3_nt: TGTGCCAGCAGCGTAGGCGGGACAGGGGGTTACAATGAGCAGTTCTTC; cdr3_aa: CASSVGGTGGYNEQFF
d_call: TRBD2; v_call: TRBV30; clone_size: NA; j_call: TRBJ2-5; cdr3_nt: TGTGCCTTGGGACTCGGCGGGGGGATTCAAGAGACCCAGTACTTC; cdr3_aa: CALGLGGGIQETQYF
d_call: TRBD2; v_call: TRBV19; clone_size: NA; j_call: TRBJ2-1; cdr3_nt: TGTGCCAGTAGTATACGCTCAGCGGGGATAAATGAGCAGTTCTTC; cdr3_aa: CASSIRSAGINEQFF
d_call: NA; v_call: TRBV5-6; clone_size: NA; j_call: TRBJ1-5; cdr3_nt: TGTGCCAGCAGCCGCAGGGGAAATCAGCCCCAGCATTTT; cdr3_aa: CASSRRGNQPQHF
d_call: TRBD2; v_call: TRBV5-1; clone_size: NA; j_call: TRBJ2-3; cdr3_nt: TGCGCCAGCAGCTTGGGAGGCGCGGGGGGGCCGGATACGCAGTATTTT; cdr3_aa: CASSLGGAGGPDTQYF
d_call: TRBD1; v_call: TRBV15; clone_size: NA; j_call: TRBJ2-7; cdr3_nt: TGTGCCACCAGCGGATCTGACAGGGCCAACGAGCAGTACTTC; cdr3_aa: CATSGSDRANEQYF
d_call: TRBD1; v_call: TRBV10-3; clone_size: few; j_call: TRBJ1-2; cdr3_nt: TGTGCCATCAGTGAGTCCTGGTGGGACAGACCTGCTAACTATGGCTACACCTTC; cdr3_aa: CAISESWWDRPANYGYTF
d_call: NA; v_call: TRBV5-1; clone_size: NA; j_call: TRBJ2-2; cdr3_nt: TGCGCCAGCAGCTTGTCACTGACAACCGGGGAGCTGTTTTTT; cdr3_aa: CASSLSLTTGELFF
d_call: TRBD1; v_call: TRBV7-9; clone_size: NA; j_call: TRBJ1-2; cdr3_nt: TGTGCCAGCACCGCCGGGACAGGGAGCGGCTATGGCTACACCTTC; cdr3_aa: CASTAGTGSGYGYTF
d_call: NA; v_call: TRBV24-1; clone_size: NA; j_call: TRBJ2-2; cdr3_nt: TGTGCCACCAGTGATGGACAGTACCAGAACACCGGGGAGCTGTTTTTT; cdr3_aa: CATSDGQYQNTGELFF
d_call: TRBD2; v_call: TRBV6-1; clone_size: NA; j_call: TRBJ2-7; cdr3_nt: TGTGCCAGCAGTGCGACTGCTGGACTAGCGGGGGGGAACGAGCAGTACTTC; cdr3_aa: CASSATAGLAGGNEQYF
d_call: TRBD1; v_call: TRBV9; clone_size: NA; j_call: TRBJ1-2; cdr3_nt: TGTGCCAGCAGCGGTCCTACAGGGGGCAACTATGGCTACACCTTC; cdr3_aa: CASSGPTGGNYGYTF
d_call: NA; v_call: TRBV6-5; clone_size: NA; j_call: TRBJ1-3; cdr3_nt: TGTGCCAGCAGTTACGGGCGGGATGGAAACACCATATATTTT; cdr3_aa: CASSYGRDGNTIYF
d_call: TRBD1; v_call: TRBV5-4; clone_size: NA; j_call: TRBJ1-2; cdr3_nt: TGTGCCAGCAGCCCCACAGGGGGCGATGGCTACACCTTC; cdr3_aa: CASSPTGGDGYTF
d_call: TRBD1; v_call: TRBV19; clone_size: NA; j_call: TRBJ1-6; cdr3_nt: TGTGCCAGTAGTATCATTCAGGGACAGGGAAATTCACCCCTCCACTTT; cdr3_aa: CASSIIQGQGNSPLHF
d_call: NA; v_call: TRBV4-2; clone_size: NA; j_call: TRBJ2-2; cdr3_nt: TGTGCCAGCAGCCAATCGACGGGGGTGGGCACCGGGGAGCTGTTTTTT; cdr3_aa: CASSQSTGVGTGELFF
d_call: TRBD1; v_call: TRBV7-9; clone_size: NA; j_call: TRBJ2-3; cdr3_nt: TGTGCCAGCAGCTTAGAAGCGGGGGACAGGGGTTATTTT; cdr3_aa: CASSLEAGDRGYF
d_call: NA; v_call: TRBV29-1; clone_size: NA; j_call: TRBJ1-1; cdr3_nt: TGCAGCGTTGGGGACTATAGCACTGAAGCTTTCTTT; cdr3_aa: CSVGDYSTEAFF
d_call: NA; v_call: TRBV19; clone_size: NA; j_call: TRBJ2-7; cdr3_nt: TGTGCCAGTAGTCGGCCTAGGGGGGGCAACCACGAGCAGTACTTC; cdr3_aa: CASSRPRGGNHEQYF
d_call: NA; v_call: TRBV9; clone_size: NA; j_call: TRBJ2-2; cdr3_nt: TGTGCCAGCAGCTCAGACACCGGGGAGCTGTTTTTT; cdr3_aa: CASSSDTGELFF
d_call: NA; v_call: TRBV5-6; clone_size: NA; j_call: TRBJ1-5; cdr3_nt: TGTGCCAGCAGCTTAAGCGATCAGCCCCAGCATTTT; cdr3_aa: CASSLSDQPQHF
d_call: TRBD1; v_call: TRBV30; clone_size: NA; j_call: TRBJ1-4; cdr3_nt: TGTGCCTTGGGACAGGGAGGTGAAAAACTGTTTTTT; cdr3_aa: CALGQGGEKLFF
d_call: TRBD1; v_call: TRBV4-1; clone_size: NA; j_call: TRBJ1-2; cdr3_nt: TGCGCCAGCAGCCAAGGACAGGGTGCTAACTATGGCTACACCTTC; cdr3_aa: CASSQGQGANYGYTF
d_call: NA; v_call: TRBV5-1; clone_size: NA; j_call: TRBJ1-3; cdr3_nt: TGCGCCAGCAGCGAGGATGCAAACACCATATATTTT; cdr3_aa: CASSEDANTIYF
d_call: NA; v_call: TRBV7-2; clone_size: once; j_call: TRBJ1-1; cdr3_nt: TGTGCCAGCAGCTTAGAGTCCAGGGAACCCACTGAAGCTTTCTTT; cdr3_aa: CASSLESREPTEAFF
d_call: NA; v_call: TRBV6-5; clone_size: NA; j_call: TRBJ2-5; cdr3_nt: TGTGCCAGCAGGGCACAGGGTACAGGAGAGACCCAGTACTTC; cdr3_aa: CASRAQGTGETQYF
d_call: TRBD1; v_call: TRBV23-1; clone_size: NA; j_call: TRBJ1-1; cdr3_nt: TGCGCCAGCAGTCAATCTATCCAGGGGGTAAGGGGTGACACTGAAGCTTTCTTT; cdr3_aa: CASSQSIQGVRGDTEAFF
d_call: NA; v_call: TRBV6-5; clone_size: NA; j_call: TRBJ1-2; cdr3_nt: TGTGCCAGCAGTTACTCAGGGGGTATCAGCTACACCTTC; cdr3_aa: CASSYSGGISYTF